This T cell receptor (beta chain) comes out of a study of blood T cell repertoires in COVID-19. Whole-study context: In each case, the material was cDNA or gDNA derived from T cells, B-cell-depleted T cells, or PBMCs.

Only in-frame clones appear in the TCRdb table, and some are missing; sequencing was by immunoSEQ multiplex PCR. This table holds approximately 150,000 clones, around 86% found once. V trimming: 4 bases; J trimming: 7 bases; junction bases outside the gene matches: 4. CDR3 size: 14 residues. CDR1 SGHRS and CDR2 YFSETQ come from the germline V gene. This rearrangement joins TRBV5-1 to TRBJ1-5; TRBD1 agrees at 11 bases. This TCR derives from a man aged 70 or older who had recovered from COVID-19. The sample comprised peripheral blood. The chain's CDR3 is CASSPGQGEQPQHF. CDR3 DNA sequence: TGCGCCAGCAGCCCGGGACAGGGGGAGCAGCCCCAGCATTTT.